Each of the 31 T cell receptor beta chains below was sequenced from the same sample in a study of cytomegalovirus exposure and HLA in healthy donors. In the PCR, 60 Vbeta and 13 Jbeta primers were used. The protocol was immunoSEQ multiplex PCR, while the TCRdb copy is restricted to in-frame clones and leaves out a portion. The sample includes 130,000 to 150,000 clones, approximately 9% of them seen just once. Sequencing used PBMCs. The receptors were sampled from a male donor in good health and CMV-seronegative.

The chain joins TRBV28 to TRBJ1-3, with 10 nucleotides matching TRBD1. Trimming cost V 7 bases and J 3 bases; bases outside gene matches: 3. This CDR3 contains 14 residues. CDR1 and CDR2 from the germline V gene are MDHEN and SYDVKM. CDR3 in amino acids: CASTGTGVGNTIYF. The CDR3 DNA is TGTGCCAGCACCGGGACAGGGGTTGGAAACACCATATATTTT.

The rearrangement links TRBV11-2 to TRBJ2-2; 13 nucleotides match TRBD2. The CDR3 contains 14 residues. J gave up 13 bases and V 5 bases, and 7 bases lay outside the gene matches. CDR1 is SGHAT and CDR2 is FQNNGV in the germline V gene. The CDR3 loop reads CASSPTGTSGTLFF. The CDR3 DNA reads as TGTGCCAGCAGCCCAACCGGGACTAGCGGGACGCTGTTTTTT.

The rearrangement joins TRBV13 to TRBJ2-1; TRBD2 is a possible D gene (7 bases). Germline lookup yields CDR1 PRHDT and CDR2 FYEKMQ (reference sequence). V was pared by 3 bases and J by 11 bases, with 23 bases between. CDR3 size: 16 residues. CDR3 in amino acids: CASSFGIEEGEGKQFF. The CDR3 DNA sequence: TGTGCCAGCAGCTTTGGGATTGAGGAGGGGGAGGGTAAGCAGTTCTTC.

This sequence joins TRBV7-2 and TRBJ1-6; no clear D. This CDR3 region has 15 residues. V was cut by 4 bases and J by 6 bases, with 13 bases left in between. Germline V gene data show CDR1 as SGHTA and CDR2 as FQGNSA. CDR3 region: CASSSIGGINSPLHF. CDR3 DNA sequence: TGTGCCAGCAGCTCTATCGGCGGAATTAATTCACCCCTCCACTTT.

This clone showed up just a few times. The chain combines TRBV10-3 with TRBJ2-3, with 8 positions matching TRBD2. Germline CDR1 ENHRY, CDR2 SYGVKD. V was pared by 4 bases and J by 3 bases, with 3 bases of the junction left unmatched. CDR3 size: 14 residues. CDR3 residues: CAISAGLVTDTQYF. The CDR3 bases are TGTGCCATCAGTGCGGGACTAGTTACAGATACGCAGTATTTT.

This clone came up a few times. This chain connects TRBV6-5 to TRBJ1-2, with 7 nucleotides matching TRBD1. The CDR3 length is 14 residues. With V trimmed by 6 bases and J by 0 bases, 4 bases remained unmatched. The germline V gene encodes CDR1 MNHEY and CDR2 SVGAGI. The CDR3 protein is CASSSDRANYGYTF. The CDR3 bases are TGTGCCAGCAGCTCAGACAGGGCTAACTATGGCTACACCTTC.

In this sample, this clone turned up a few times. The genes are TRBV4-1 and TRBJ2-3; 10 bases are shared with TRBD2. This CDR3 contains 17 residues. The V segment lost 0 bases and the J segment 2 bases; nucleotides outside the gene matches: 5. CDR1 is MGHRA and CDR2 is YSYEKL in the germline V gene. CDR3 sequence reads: CASSQDWGTSDTDTQYF. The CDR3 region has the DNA TGCGCCAGCAGCCAAGATTGGGGGACTAGCGACACAGATACGCAGTATTTT.

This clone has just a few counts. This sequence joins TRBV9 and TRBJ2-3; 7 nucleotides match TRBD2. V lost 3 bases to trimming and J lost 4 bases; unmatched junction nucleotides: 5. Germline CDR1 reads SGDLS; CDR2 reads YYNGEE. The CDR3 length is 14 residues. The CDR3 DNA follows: TGTGCCAGCAGCGGGGAGGGTCCGGCAGATACGCAGTATTTT. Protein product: CASSGEGPADTQYF.

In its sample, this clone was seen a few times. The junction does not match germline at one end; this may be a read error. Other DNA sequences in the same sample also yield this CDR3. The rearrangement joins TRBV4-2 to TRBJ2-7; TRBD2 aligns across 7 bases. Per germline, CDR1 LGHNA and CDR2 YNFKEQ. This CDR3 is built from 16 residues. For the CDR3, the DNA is TGTGCCAGCAGCCAAGGGGGTGGGGCGGGAGCCTACGAGCAATACTTC. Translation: CASSQGGGAGAYEQYF.

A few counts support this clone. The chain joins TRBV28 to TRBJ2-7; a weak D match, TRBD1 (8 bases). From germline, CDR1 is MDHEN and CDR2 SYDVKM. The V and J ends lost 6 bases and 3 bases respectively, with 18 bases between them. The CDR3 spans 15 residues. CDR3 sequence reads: CASRSDREGLYEQYF. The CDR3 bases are TGTGCCAGCAGATCGGACAGGGAGGGCCTCTACGAGCAGTACTTC.

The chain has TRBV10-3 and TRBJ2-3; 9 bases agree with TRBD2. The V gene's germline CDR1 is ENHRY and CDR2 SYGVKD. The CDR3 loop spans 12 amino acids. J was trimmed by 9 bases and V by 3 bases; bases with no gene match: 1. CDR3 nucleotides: TGTGCCATCAGTGAAACTAGCGGGACGCAGTATTTT. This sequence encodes CAISETSGTQYF.

CDR3 nucleotides: TGTGCCAGCAGCTCCGGGACAGGCTACAATGAGCAGTTCTTC. Protein: CASSSGTGYNEQFF. The chain employs TRBV7-9 and TRBJ2-1, with TRBD1 matching over 8 bases. CDR3 length equals 14 residues. The J segment lost 3 bases and the V segment lost 4 bases, leaving 2 bases of the junction unmatched. Germline assignment: CDR1 SEHNR and CDR2 FQNEAQ (reference sequence).

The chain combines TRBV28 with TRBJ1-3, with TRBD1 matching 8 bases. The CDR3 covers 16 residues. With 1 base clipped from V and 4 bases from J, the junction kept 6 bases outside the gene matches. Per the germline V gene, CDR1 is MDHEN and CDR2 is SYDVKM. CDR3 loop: CASSLSRTGRGNTIYF. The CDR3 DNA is TGTGCCAGCAGTTTATCCCGGACAGGGAGAGGAAACACCATATATTTT.

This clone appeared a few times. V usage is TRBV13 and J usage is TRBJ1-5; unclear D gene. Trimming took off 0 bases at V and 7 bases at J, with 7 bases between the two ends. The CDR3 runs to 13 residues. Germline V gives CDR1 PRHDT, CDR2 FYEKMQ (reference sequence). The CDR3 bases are TGTGCCAGCAGCTTAGGACTCAACCAGCCCCAGCATTTT. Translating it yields CASSLGLNQPQHF.

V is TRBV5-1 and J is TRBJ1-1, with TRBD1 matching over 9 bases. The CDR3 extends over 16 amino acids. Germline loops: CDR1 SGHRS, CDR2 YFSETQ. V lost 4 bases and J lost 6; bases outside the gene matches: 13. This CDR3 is CASSETPGQGGSEAFF. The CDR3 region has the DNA TGCGCCAGCAGCGAAACCCCGGGACAGGGTGGGTCTGAAGCTTTCTTT.

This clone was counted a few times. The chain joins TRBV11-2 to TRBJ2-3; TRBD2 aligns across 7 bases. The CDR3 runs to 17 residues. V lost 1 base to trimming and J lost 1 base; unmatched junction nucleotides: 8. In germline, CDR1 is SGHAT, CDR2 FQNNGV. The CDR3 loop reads CASSLGDFSGGTDTQYF. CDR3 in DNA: TGTGCCAGCAGCTTAGGAGATTTCAGCGGGGGCACAGATACGCAGTATTTT.

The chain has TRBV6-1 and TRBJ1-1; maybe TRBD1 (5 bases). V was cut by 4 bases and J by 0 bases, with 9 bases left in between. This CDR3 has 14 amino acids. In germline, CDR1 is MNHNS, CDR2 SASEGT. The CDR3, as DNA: TGTGCCAGCAGTGTGACAGATTTGAACACTGAAGCTTTCTTT. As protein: CASSVTDLNTEAFF.

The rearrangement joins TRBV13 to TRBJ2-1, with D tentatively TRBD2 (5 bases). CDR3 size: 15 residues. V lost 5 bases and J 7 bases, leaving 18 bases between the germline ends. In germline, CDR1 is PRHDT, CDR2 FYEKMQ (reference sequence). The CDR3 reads CASSRGSSPGNEQFF. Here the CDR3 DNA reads TGTGCCAGCAGCCGCGGGTCCTCCCCGGGGAATGAGCAGTTCTTC.

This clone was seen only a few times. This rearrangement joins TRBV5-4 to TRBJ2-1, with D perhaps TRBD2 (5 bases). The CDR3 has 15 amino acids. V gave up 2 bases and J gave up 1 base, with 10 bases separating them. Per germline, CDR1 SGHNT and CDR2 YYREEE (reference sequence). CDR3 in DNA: TGTGCCAGCAGCTTAGGTAGCGTATCCTACAATGAGCAGTTCTTC. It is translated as CASSLGSVSYNEQFF.

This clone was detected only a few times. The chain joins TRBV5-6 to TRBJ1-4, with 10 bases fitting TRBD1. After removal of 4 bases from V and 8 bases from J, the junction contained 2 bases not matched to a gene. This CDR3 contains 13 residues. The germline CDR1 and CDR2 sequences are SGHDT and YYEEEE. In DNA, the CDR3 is TGTGCCAGCAGCGGGACAGGGGTGGAAAAACTGTTTTTT. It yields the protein CASSGTGVEKLFF. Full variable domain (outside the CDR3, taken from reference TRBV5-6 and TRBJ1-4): DAGVTQSPTHLIKTRGQQVTLRCSPKSGHDTVSWYQQALGQGPQFIFQYYEEEERQRGNFPDRFSGHQFPNYSSELNVNALLLGDSALYLCASSGTGVEKLFFGSGTQLSVL.

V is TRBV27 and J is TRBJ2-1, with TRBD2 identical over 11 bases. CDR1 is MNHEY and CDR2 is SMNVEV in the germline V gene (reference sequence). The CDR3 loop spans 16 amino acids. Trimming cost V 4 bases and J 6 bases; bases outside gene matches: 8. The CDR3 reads CASSSIFSGRGNEQFF. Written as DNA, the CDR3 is TGTGCCAGCAGTTCCATCTTTAGCGGGAGGGGCAATGAGCAGTTCTTC.

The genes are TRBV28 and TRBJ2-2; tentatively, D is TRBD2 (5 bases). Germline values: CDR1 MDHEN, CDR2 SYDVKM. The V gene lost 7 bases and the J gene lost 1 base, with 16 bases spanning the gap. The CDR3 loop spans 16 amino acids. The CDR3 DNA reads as TGTGCCAGCACTAGAGGTGGCGGGTTGAACACCGGGGAGCTGTTTTTT. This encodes CASTRGGGLNTGELFF. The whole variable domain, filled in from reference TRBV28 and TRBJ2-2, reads DVKVTQSSRYLVKRTGEKVFLECVQDMDHENMFWYRQDPGLGLRLIYFSYDVKMKEKGDIPEGYSVSREKKERFSLILESASTNQTSMYLCASTRGGGLNTGELFFGEGSRLTVL.

The CDR3 here is CASSEDSSYGYTF. Written as DNA, the CDR3 is TGTGCCAGCAGTGAGGACAGCAGTTATGGCTACACCTTC. The V call is TRBV2, the J call TRBJ1-2; TRBD1 is a possible D gene (6 bases). V dropped 3 bases and J dropped 5 bases, with 10 bases sitting between them. CDR3 size: 13 residues. Germline V CDR1 and CDR2: SNHLY, FYNNEI.

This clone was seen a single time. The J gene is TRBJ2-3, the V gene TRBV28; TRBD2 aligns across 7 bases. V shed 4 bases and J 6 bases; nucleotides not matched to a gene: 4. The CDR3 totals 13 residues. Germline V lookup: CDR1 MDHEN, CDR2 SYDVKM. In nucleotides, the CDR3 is TGTGCCAGCAGTTGGACTAGTCCGGATACGCAGTATTTT. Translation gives CASSWTSPDTQYF.

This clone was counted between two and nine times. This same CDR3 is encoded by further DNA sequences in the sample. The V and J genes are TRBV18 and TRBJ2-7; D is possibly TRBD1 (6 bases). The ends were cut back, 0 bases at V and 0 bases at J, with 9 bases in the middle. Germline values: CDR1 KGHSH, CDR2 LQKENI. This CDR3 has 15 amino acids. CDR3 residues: CASSPPGQSSYEQYF. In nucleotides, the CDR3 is TGTGCCAGCTCACCACCGGGACAATCCTCCTACGAGCAGTACTTC.

The CDR3 sequence: CASSIVGGAVTGELFF. The CDR3 DNA reads TGTGCCAGTAGTATAGTGGGGGGAGCGGTAACCGGGGAGCTGTTTTTT. The V call is TRBV19, the J call TRBJ2-2; possibly TRBD2 for D (6 bases). Germline V CDR1 and CDR2: LNHDA, SQIVND (reference sequence). The germline V and J ends were trimmed by 1 base and 5 bases, with 14 bases remaining between them. The CDR3 has 16 residues.

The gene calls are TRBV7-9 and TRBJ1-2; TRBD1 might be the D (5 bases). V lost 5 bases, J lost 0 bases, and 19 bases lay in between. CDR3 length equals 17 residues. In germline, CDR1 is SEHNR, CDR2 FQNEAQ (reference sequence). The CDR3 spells CASSPHDSRPTNYGYTF. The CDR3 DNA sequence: TGTGCCAGCAGCCCGCACGACAGCCGGCCCACTAACTATGGCTACACCTTC.

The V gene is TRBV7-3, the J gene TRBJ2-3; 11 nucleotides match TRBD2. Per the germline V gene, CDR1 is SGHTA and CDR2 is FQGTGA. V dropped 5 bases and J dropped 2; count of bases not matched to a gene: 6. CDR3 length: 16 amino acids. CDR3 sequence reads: CASSPRLAGSTDTQYF. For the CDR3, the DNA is TGTGCCAGCAGCCCTAGACTAGCGGGGTCCACAGATACGCAGTATTTT.

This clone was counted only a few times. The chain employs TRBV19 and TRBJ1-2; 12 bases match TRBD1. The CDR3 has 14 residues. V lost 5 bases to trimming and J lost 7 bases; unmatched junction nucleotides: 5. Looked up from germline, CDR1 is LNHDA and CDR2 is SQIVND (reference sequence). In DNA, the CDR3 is TGTGCCAGTAGTTGGGGACAGGGGGCCGGTGGCTACACCTTC. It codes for CASSWGQGAGGYTF.

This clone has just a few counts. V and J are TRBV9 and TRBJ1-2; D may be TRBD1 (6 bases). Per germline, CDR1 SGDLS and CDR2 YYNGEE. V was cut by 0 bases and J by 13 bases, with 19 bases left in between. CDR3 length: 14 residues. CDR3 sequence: CASSVEVVDRTSTF. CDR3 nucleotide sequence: TGTGCCAGCAGCGTAGAGGTAGTTGACAGGACCAGCACCTTC.

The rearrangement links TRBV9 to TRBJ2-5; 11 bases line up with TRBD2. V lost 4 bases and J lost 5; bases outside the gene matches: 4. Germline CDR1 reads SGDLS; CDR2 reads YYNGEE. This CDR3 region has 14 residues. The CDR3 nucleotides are TGTGCCAGCAGCCCTAGCGGGGGGAAGGAGACCCAGTACTTC. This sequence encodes CASSPSGGKETQYF.